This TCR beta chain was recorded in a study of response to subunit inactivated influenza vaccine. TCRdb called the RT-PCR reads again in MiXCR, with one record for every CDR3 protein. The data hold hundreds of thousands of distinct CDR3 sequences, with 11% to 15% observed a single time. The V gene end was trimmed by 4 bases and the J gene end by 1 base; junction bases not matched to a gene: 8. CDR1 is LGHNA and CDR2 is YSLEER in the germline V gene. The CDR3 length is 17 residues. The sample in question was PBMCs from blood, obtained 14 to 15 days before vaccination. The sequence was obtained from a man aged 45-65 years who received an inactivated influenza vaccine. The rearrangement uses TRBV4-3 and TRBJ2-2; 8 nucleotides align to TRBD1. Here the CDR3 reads CASSPSTGTGNTGELFF. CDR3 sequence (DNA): TGCGCCAGCAGCCCCTCGACCGGGACAGGGAACACCGGGGAGCTGTTTTTT.